The clone carrying this T cell receptor (beta chain) has at least ten counts. Its antigen is not known. PBMCs were derived from around 10 ml fresh peripheral blood. The data were obtained in a study of T cells in Graves' hyperthyroidism and ophthalmopathy. It was RNA transcripts that yielded the amplified TCR beta CDR3 regions. The HTBI primer set drove a first-round RT-PCR of the TCR CDR3. TCRdb recomputed calls from the multiplex PCR reads with MiXCR, one row per CDR3 protein. The sample includes around 300,000 distinct CDR3 sequences, roughly 22% of them seen just once. Study results and caveats: Ophthalmopathy was predicted by the model a median of about six months ahead of onset.

The ends were cut back, 6 bases at V and 3 bases at J, with 11 bases in the middle. This CDR3 is 13 amino acids long. The germline CDR1 and CDR2 sequences are MDHEN and SYDVKM. V gene TRBV28 combines with J gene TRBJ1-1; D possibly corresponds to TRBD1 (5 bases). The source material was blood. The sequence was obtained from a man aged 25 to 40 with Graves' ophthalmopathy. The DNA for the CDR3 is TGTGCCAGCAGGACGTCGGGGGACACTGAAGCTTTCTTT. It is translated as CASRTSGDTEAFF.